Presented here are 24 T cell receptor beta chains from one specimen sequenced in a study of post-analysis software for immune sequencing data. Whole-study findings and limits: Elevated frequency relative to controls characterized roughly five TRBV segments in patients, TRBV5-6, TRBV5-1 and TRBV20-1 among them.

The TCR beta cDNA libraries carried unique molecular identifiers. TCRdb re-analysed the PCR reads in MiXCR, keeping a single row per CDR3 protein. There are 350,000 to 500,000 distinct CDR3 sequences in the sample; 30% to 40% occur only once, and about 7.6% lies in the top ten. These receptors have no known antigen. The sequenced sample was blood. These receptors came from a girl aged 2-10 years with multiple sclerosis.

This chain connects TRBV24-1 to TRBJ2-5, with 12 bases aligning to TRBD1. After removal of 0 bases from V and 6 bases from J, the junction contained 10 bases not matched to a gene. Germline loops: CDR1 KGHDR, CDR2 SFDVKD. The CDR3 has 18 amino acids. The CDR3: CATSDLPGTGGVGKTQYF. The CDR3 nucleotides read TGTGCCACCAGTGATTTGCCCGGGACAGGGGGCGTGGGAAAGACCCAGTACTTC.

The chain combines TRBV29-1 with TRBJ2-1; perhaps TRBD1 as D (6 bases). Deletions cut 0 bases from V and 4 bases from J, with 22 bases between. The CDR3 has 18 residues. Germline values: CDR1 SQVTM, CDR2 ANQGSEA. CDR3 nucleotides: TGCAGCGTTGAAGATGTTGGTCGGGCTAGGGGGTTTTACAATGAGCAGTTCTTC. Its protein product is CSVEDVGRARGFYNEQFF.

This clonotype was counted many times. The rearrangement uses TRBV28 and TRBJ2-7, with TRBD2 identical over 11 bases. The germline V gene has CDR1 MDHEN and CDR2 SYDVKM. CDR3 length: 15 amino acids. V was pared by 3 bases and J by 2 bases, with 3 bases of the junction left unmatched. CDR3 sequence: CASSLRLAGTYEQYF. The CDR3 DNA follows: TGTGCCAGCAGTTTGCGACTAGCGGGGACCTACGAGCAGTACTTC.

This clonotype was counted only a few times. The CDR3 region has the DNA TGTGCCAGCAGTCACAGGGACTCCTACGAGCAGTACTTC. Translation gives CASSHRDSYEQYF. V and J are TRBV12-3 or TRBV12-4 and TRBJ2-7; D might be TRBD1 (6 bases). Between the trimmed V and J ends, which lost 5 bases and 0 bases, there was a span of 8 bases. This CDR3 has 13 residues.

The DNA of the CDR3 is TGTGCCAGCAGTTTAATCAGGACTAGCGGTTTCTCCTACGAGCAGTACTTC. Protein sequence: CASSLIRTSGFSYEQYF. The gene calls are TRBV27 and TRBJ2-7; 10 positions agree with TRBD2. Germline trimming cut 2 bases from V and 0 bases from J; bases unmatched to any gene: 7. The CDR3 length is 17 residues. Germline CDR1 and CDR2: MNHEY and SMNVEV (reference sequence).

This clonotype was seen only a few times. V usage is TRBV20-1 and J usage is TRBJ2-3; D is uncertain. Germline V CDR1 and CDR2: DFQATT, SNEGSKA (reference sequence). The CDR3 is 16 residues long. Trimming shortened V by 0 bases and J by 3 bases, and 16 bases separated the two germline ends. The chain's CDR3 is CSARDRFGPETDTQYF. CDR3 bases: TGCAGTGCTAGAGACCGGTTCGGGCCCGAAACAGATACGCAGTATTTT.

A few counts support this clonotype. The chain links TRBV5-6 to TRBJ2-5, with TRBD2 identical over 11 bases. The DNA end is a closer match to TRBJ2-7, so the J assignment may be wrong. Germline V gives CDR1 SGHDT, CDR2 YYEEEE. The CDR3 totals 15 residues. Here the CDR3 reads CASSLELAGVHEQYF. Written as DNA, the CDR3 is TGTGCCAGCAGCTTGGAACTAGCGGGAGTACACGAGCAGTACTTC.

This clonotype was seen only a few times. The CDR3 loop reads CSAQDRMRSGANVLTF. As DNA, the CDR3 is TGCAGTGCCCAGGACAGGATGCGCTCTGGGGCCAACGTCCTGACTTTC. The V and J genes are TRBV20-1 and TRBJ2-6; 7 bases map to TRBD1. Germline V gene sequence: CDR1 DFQATT, CDR2 SNEGSKA (reference sequence). V shed 6 bases and J 0 bases; nucleotides not matched to a gene: 8. This CDR3 is 16 amino acids long.

Here the CDR3 reads CSASPSGGRAQDTQYF. In DNA form, the CDR3 reads TGCAGTGCTAGCCCCTCGGGCGGGAGGGCCCAAGATACGCAGTATTTT. V usage is TRBV20-1 and J usage is TRBJ2-3; 9 bases line up with TRBD2. Germline values: CDR1 DFQATT, CDR2 SNEGSKA (reference sequence). This CDR3 contains 16 residues. The V and J ends lost 3 bases and 5 bases, in that order; junction bases with no gene match: 12.

This clonotype occurred a few times. V usage is TRBV20-1 and J usage is TRBJ1-4, with D maybe TRBD1 (6 bases). Trimming removed 5 bases at V and 5 bases at J, with 15 bases between. Germline-derived CDR1 and CDR2 are DFQATT and SNEGSKA (reference sequence). The CDR3 sequence is 14 residues long. The CDR3 nucleotides read TGCAGTGCTCGTGACAGGATCCAGAATGAAAAACTGTTTTTT. Encoded protein: CSARDRIQNEKLFF.

This clonotype came up a few times. J is TRBJ1-5 and V is TRBV15; a possible D gene is TRBD1 (6 bases). This CDR3 has 13 residues. Between the trimmed V and J ends, which lost 5 bases and 10 bases, there was a span of 15 bases. Germline lookup yields CDR1 LNHNV and CDR2 YYDKDF (reference sequence). CDR3 amino acids: CATSAQGWGPQHF. Here the CDR3 DNA reads TGTGCCACCAGCGCGCAGGGGTGGGGACCCCAGCATTTT.

The chain uses TRBV9 and TRBJ2-1; D may be TRBD2 (6 bases). V lost 2 bases and J lost 0, with 9 bases in between. The CDR3 runs 15 residues. Germline V lookup: CDR1 SGDLS, CDR2 YYNGEE. CDR3 sequence reads: CASSVRESSYNEQFF. CDR3 bases: TGTGCCAGCAGCGTGCGGGAAAGCTCCTACAATGAGCAGTTCTTC.

The chain combines TRBV7-6 with TRBJ2-1; TRBD2 matches at 8 bases. Germline V gene data show CDR1 as SGHVS and CDR2 as FNYEAQ. The CDR3 is made up of 18 amino acids. V was clipped by 1 base and J by 5 bases; unmatched bases: 13. CDR3 nucleotide sequence: TGTGCCAGCAGCTTAGATGATAGCGGGGTGGATTGGCACAATGAGCAGTTCTTC. Its translation is CASSLDDSGVDWHNEQFF.

This chain connects TRBV20-1 to TRBJ2-1, with TRBD1 as a possible D gene (8 bases). In germline, CDR1 is DFQATT, CDR2 SNEGSKA (reference sequence). CDR3 length equals 13 residues. V was pared by 4 bases and J by 9 bases, with 16 bases between. The CDR3 DNA follows: TGCAGTGCTACAGGGGGCGGGGGTGGTGAGCAGTTCTTC. Translating gives CSATGGGGGEQFF.

The chain uses TRBV6-4 and TRBJ2-3; a weak D match, TRBD2 (6 bases). In germline, CDR1 is MRHNA, CDR2 SNTAGT. V shed 3 bases and J shed 0 bases, with 10 bases lying between them. The CDR3 is made up of 15 amino acids. CDR3 in amino acids: CASSETGTSTDTQYF. The CDR3 bases are TGTGCCAGCAGTGAGACCGGGACTAGCACAGATACGCAGTATTTT.

The chain recombines TRBV10-3 with TRBJ2-7; D remains ambiguous. The CDR3 totals 14 residues. Between the trimmed V and J ends, which lost 4 bases and 2 bases, there was a span of 12 bases. CDR1 and CDR2 from the germline V gene are ENHRY and SYGVKD. For the CDR3, the DNA is TGTGCCATCAGTGGTGACCGAGGTCCCTACGAGCAGTACTTC. This codes for CAISGDRGPYEQYF.

The chain is built from TRBV9 and TRBJ2-5; possibly TRBD1 or TRBD2 for D (5 bases each). Germline V gene lookup returns CDR1 SGDLS and CDR2 YYNGEE. The ends were cut back, 0 bases at V and 1 base at J, with 7 bases in the middle. The CDR3 extends over 14 amino acids. The CDR3 bases are TGTGCCAGCAGCGTAGAGGGGACCCAAGAGACCCAGTACTTC. Protein sequence: CASSVEGTQETQYF.

In its sample, this clonotype was seen a few times. This chain connects TRBV20-1 to TRBJ2-4, with TRBD2 matching 10 bases. The CDR3 sequence is 15 residues long. V dropped 0 bases and J dropped 9; count of bases not matched to a gene: 8. The V gene's germline CDR1 is DFQATT and CDR2 SNEGSKA (reference sequence). The CDR3 sequence is CSARDQRGGQGIQYF. The CDR3 nucleotides are TGCAGTGCTAGAGATCAGCGGGGGGGCCAGGGCATTCAGTACTTC.

In its sample, this clonotype was seen a few times. CDR3 in amino acids: CASSLRQQGTADGYTF. CDR3 coding DNA: TGTGCCAGCAGCTTACGTCAACAGGGTACAGCAGATGGCTACACCTTC. V and J are TRBV7-3 and TRBJ1-2, with D possibly matching TRBD1 (6 bases). V was shortened by 2 bases and J by 6 bases, with 19 bases between the two germline ends. This CDR3 region has 16 residues. CDR1 and CDR2 from the germline V gene are SGHTA and FQGTGA.

This sequence joins TRBV6-1 and TRBJ1-2, with a tentative D call TRBD1 (6 bases). V was clipped by 6 bases and J by 4 bases, with 24 bases between them. CDR1 and CDR2 (germline): MNHNS, SASEGT. This CDR3 is 17 amino acids long. The CDR3 protein is CASSPEIGRGPFYGYTF. CDR3 nucleotide sequence: TGTGCCAGCAGCCCCGAGATCGGCAGGGGCCCCTTCTATGGCTACACCTTC.

This clonotype showed up just a few times. V and J are TRBV6-6 and TRBJ1-5, with 7 bases aligning to TRBD1. In germline, CDR1 is MNHNY, CDR2 SVGAGI (reference sequence). The CDR3 consists of 15 residues. Trimming removed 4 bases from V and 3 bases from J; junction bases left unmatched: 6. The CDR3 sequence is CASSSSGQNNQPQHF. The CDR3 nucleotides read TGTGCCAGCAGTTCGTCGGGACAGAACAATCAGCCCCAGCATTTT.

V and J are TRBV28 and TRBJ2-1; 9 bases line up with TRBD1. The germline gives CDR1 MDHEN, CDR2 SYDVKM. The CDR3 covers 14 residues. In DNA, the CDR3 is TGTGCTACCGGGTTGGAGGACAGGGGTAATGAGCAGTTCTTC. Protein sequence: CATGLEDRGNEQFF.

V and J are TRBV5-1 and TRBJ2-5; 7 bases line up with TRBD1. The closer fit of TRBJ2-7 to the DNA end suggests the J call may be wrong. Germline-derived CDR1 and CDR2 are SGHRS and YFSETQ. The CDR3 consists of 12 residues. The CDR3 reads CASLPGGYEQYF. The CDR3 bases are TGCGCCAGCTTGCCAGGGGGATACGAGCAGTACTTC.

In DNA form, the CDR3 reads TGTGCCAGCAGTTTCCTACCCGACAGGGGTCGCGAGCAGTACTTC. Encoded protein: CASSFLPDRGREQYF. The chain uses TRBV28 and TRBJ2-7, with 8 bases lining up with TRBD1. V lost 3 bases to trimming and J lost 6 bases; unmatched junction nucleotides: 10. There are 15 residues in the CDR3. Germline V CDR1 and CDR2: MDHEN, SYDVKM.